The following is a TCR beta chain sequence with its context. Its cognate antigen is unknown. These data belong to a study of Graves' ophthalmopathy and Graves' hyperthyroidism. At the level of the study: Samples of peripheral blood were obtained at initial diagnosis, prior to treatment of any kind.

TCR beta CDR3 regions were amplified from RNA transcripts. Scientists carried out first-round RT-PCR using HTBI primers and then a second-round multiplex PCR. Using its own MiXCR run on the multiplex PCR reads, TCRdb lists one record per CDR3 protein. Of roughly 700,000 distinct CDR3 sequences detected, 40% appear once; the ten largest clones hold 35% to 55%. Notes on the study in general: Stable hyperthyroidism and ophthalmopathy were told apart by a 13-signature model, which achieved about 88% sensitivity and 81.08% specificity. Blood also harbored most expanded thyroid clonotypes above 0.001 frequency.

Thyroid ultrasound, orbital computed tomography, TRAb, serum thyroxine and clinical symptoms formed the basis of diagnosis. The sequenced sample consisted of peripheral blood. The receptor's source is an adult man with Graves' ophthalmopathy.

Here the CDR3 DNA reads TGCAGTGCTAGAGCCAGCGGGGGTGAGACCCAGTACTTC. This gives the protein CSARASGGETQYF. The chain is built from TRBV20-1 and TRBJ2-5; TRBD2 matches 8 bases. The CDR3 is 13 residues long. Germline CDR1 and CDR2: DFQATT and SNEGSKA (reference sequence). J lost 5 bases, V lost 1 base, and 3 bases had no gene match.